This record concerns one T cell receptor beta chain sequence. Its cognate antigen has yet to be identified. The data stem from a study of cytomegalovirus exposure and HLA in healthy donors (dated by TCRdb to the late 2010s). The study in broad terms: According to an earlier analysis of 550 to 700 of the donors, about 179 million T cells yielded 120 million or so unique TCR beta sequences and 276 Gb of sequence data. An early release covering roughly 640 HLA-typed donors comprised approximately 300 gigabases of sequencing data and around 80 million unique TCR sequences. Of the 398 genotyped donors, over 80% were placed in the genetic ancestry cluster associated with self-reported Caucasian donors. The study aimed to test whether signatures of past pathogen exposure could be identified by cataloging public T cell receptors. The study profiled the T cell repertoires of about 640 subjects by immunosequencing and related them to cytomegalovirus serostatus. In addition to the first cohort of approximately 650 subjects, a separate validation cohort of 120 different subjects was used. To predict cytomegalovirus infection status, the study brought together high-throughput TCR immunosequencing, statistical association of individual TCRs with disease status, and machine learning. To study patterns of TCR occurrence, a later analysis re-analyzed previously published TCR beta repertoires from 600 to 750 donors and added high-resolution HLA genotyping. Rather than drawing on any new phenotypic data, the later analysis identified candidate immune exposures from TCR beta sequences and the way those sequences occurred across donors. In an earlier analysis of roughly 540 of the donors, high-throughput TCR beta sequencing was used to judge whether each TCR beta V gene segment behaved as functional or pseudogenic. Alongside the repertoire data, information on donor age, sex, ethnicity and CMV serostatus was compiled. In a later genetic analysis, genome-wide SNP genotypes for about 60% of the 666 donors were used, and that subset was treated as a discovery cohort. Every discovery cohort repertoire had been produced on one sequencing platform. Class I and class II HLA loci were covered by the typing at four-digit resolution. Typing coverage differed by locus: A, B, C, DRB1 and DQB1 were typed in roughly 620-630 donors, DQA1 in approximately 520, DPA1 in over 600, and DPB1 in roughly 470. Four to six DR-DQ haplotypes were handled as single units for association and clustering, since linkage in the cohort was strong. Among a few hundred genotyped donors of the cohort, an average of around 240,000 unique TCR beta nucleotide sequences were sequenced per donor, roughly 18% of them non-productive.

The paper as a whole reports these results and caveats: A cluster of highly shared sequence variants was judged likely to represent a technical artifact of the sequencing pipeline. For the cohort, immune exposure information was limited to CMV serostatus. Linkage disequilibrium might explain the correlated functional status among segregating V segments, but an unknown experimental factor could not be ruled out. Specific HLA alleles were associated with 16,951 TCR beta sequences at a false discovery rate of 0.05 in a later analysis. A later analysis found that most CMV-associated TCR beta chains appeared HLA-restricted, with HLA associations seemingly driven largely by CMV exposure. The authors suggested that the approach could potentially be generalized to other disease states and immunological phenotypes. Sequencing depth was assumed to be roughly uniform across donors in the presence/absence analyses, though that assumption may not hold. According to a later analysis, TCR association rates differed among HLA loci, with DRB1 alleles showing the most associated TCRs and HLA-C alleles showing the fewest. While some public TCRs were present in many individuals, most TCR sequences turned up only very rarely across donors. Cytomegalovirus status was reported to be diagnosed by the classifier with high specificity and sensitivity in both the original and validation cohorts. A later genetic analysis reported fewer N-insertions in productive TCRs among donors in an Asian-associated ancestry cluster than the roughly 690-donor mean. Because counts were too low, more than 15 rarely observed V segments, including chromosome 9 orphons, were excluded from the earlier analysis of around 640 of the donors. The study listed 164 TCR beta chains as associated with cytomegalovirus. A further reported finding was that TCR beta sequences accurately predicted the HLA-A and HLA-B alleles for most subjects in the first cohort. Because some donors lacked HLA typing at each locus, the association tests relied only on the typed subset. A later analysis reported that several top co-occurrence clusters appeared linked to parvovirus B19, influenza, CMV and Epstein-Barr virus. When HLA alleles, especially DR and DQ, strongly co-occurred, attributing TCR associations to individual alleles was difficult. An association between a missense DCLRE1C variant and V-gene and J-gene trimming of TCR beta chains was found in a later genetic analysis and replicated in an independent cohort. In vitro tests confirmed that a few of the cytomegalovirus-associated TCR beta chains recognize cytomegalovirus antigens. In a later analysis, HLA-associated TCR beta chains showed more clonal expansion and lower generation probabilities than non-associated chains that were equally common. Some IMGT-functional V segments, including TRBV6-2 and TRBV6-3, could not be told apart with the 87-base-pair reads, so those segments were excluded. In an earlier analysis of fewer than 750 of the donors, most TCR beta V segments were observed in productive rearrangements about 90% or about 30% of the time, broadly matching IMGT annotations. The cohort was sequenced for TCR beta chains only, and without alpha or paired-chain data the features that could be detected were limited.

The cohort was made up of about 670 healthy bone marrow donors. At the time of sampling, all cohort members were nominally healthy, though unrecorded immune exposures were likely present. The donor was CMV seronegative and belonged to the group of 352 seronegative cohort members. Every donor gave a peripheral blood sample, and the peripheral blood mononuclear cells from that sample were used for TCR beta sequencing. Genomic DNA was extracted from the blood cell samples with the Qiagen DNeasy Blood Extraction Kit. The library was obtained by the immunoSEQ multiplex PCR assay. For the multiplex PCR, a mixture combining 60 forward primers for TCR Vbeta segments and 13 reverse primers for TCR Jbeta segments was used. The CDR3 region of rearranged TCR beta genes was amplified from genomic DNA with a multiplex PCR assay. Amplified TCR beta libraries were sequenced as 87-base-pair reads on the Illumina HiSeq System. The paper's processing steps were these. A later analysis counted about 80 million unique TCR beta chains across the 650 to 800 repertoires, and approximately 11 million of these chains were shared by at least two donors. Raw reads were error-corrected and collapsed into unique sequences with a nearest-neighbor algorithm that merged closely related sequences to remove PCR and sequencing errors. CDR3 sequences were aligned to IMGT reference sequences to assign V, D and J gene segments. For a sequence to be retained, a match of at least six nucleotides to both a V gene segment and a J gene segment was required. Rearrangements were classified as productive when the CDR3 lacked stop codons and remained in frame with V and J, and all other rearrangements were classified as non-productive. CDR3 was defined according to IMGT convention as the region running from the second conserved V-encoded cysteine to the conserved J-encoded phenylalanine. The earlier analysis of fewer than 750 of the donors excluded sequences that lacked an unambiguous match to a single V gene segment. In an earlier analysis of 587 of the donors, V segments were called functional above 56.7% productive rearrangements and were called segregating when the between-donor standard deviation exceeded 5%. A statistical classification framework was built for diagnosing cytomegalovirus status from the catalog of TCR beta chain sequences. In a later analysis, TCR nucleotide sequences were compared against IMGT/GENE-DB human TR gene sequences so that V and J genes could be assigned. A later analysis assigned CDR3 sequences and most-parsimonious VDJ recombination scenarios with the TCRdist pipeline. In a later analysis, every TCR beta chain was defined by the combination of its CDR3 amino acid sequence and its V-gene family, and reads without a unique V-gene family were dropped. A later analysis removed 600 or so highly shared, low-generation-probability nucleotide sequences to deal with suspected cross-contamination and a sequencing artifact. A later analysis calculated a clonal expansion index for each public chain from normalized within-repertoire ranks of inferred template counts. In a later analysis, generation probabilities were computed with a VDJ recombination model fitted to out-of-frame rearrangements, and the resulting probabilities were checked against IGoR. In a later analysis, TCR-TCR, TCR-HLA and TCR-CMV co-occurrence was scored with hypergeometric tests, and a repertoire-size bias correction was applied to TCR pairs. In a later analysis, false discovery rates were estimated by permuting HLA or CMV assignments 20 times. In a later analysis, co-occurring TCRs were grouped using DBSCAN, and TCRdist sequence similarity was added for clustering within HLA-allele-positive subsets. Co-occurrence clustering excluded repertoires with fewer than 30,000 or more than 120,000 public chains, plus five with anomalous nucleotide sharing. In its TCRdb copy, this immuneACCESS table keeps in-frame sequences only and misses some clones. Where compared with another copy, unresolved V genes explain less than half of these, and the others have no known cause. The DNA gave D and trimming, while V, J and clone size come from that table. The sample's clone listing holds 75,000 to 100,000 clones. 1.4% to 1.5% of the sample is in the top ten clones.

The CDR3 starts with the cysteine, ends with the phenylalanine, and has 16 residues. CDR3 DNA only is kept here, 48 bases in frame from base 1. From the germline V gene (reference sequence), CDR1 is SGHNT and CDR2 is YYREEE. Compared with germline, V lacks 3 bases and J lacks 4 bases; bases without a gene match: 4. The sample comprised PBMCs. This TCR was sampled from a woman in her sixties in good health and CMV-seronegative. The sequence links TRBV5-4 to TRBJ2-1; TRBD2 aligns with 13 central bases. The DNA sequence is given as TGTGCCAGCAGCTCCGGGACTAGCGGGACGTACAATGAGCAGTTCTTC. This yields the protein CASSSGTSGTYNEQFF.